The present T cell receptor beta chain was sequenced within a study of T cells in Graves' hyperthyroidism and ophthalmopathy. This clonotype showed up many times. V dropped 4 bases and J dropped 5; count of bases not matched to a gene: 2. The CDR3 spans 15 residues. The germline V gene has CDR1 SGHVS and CDR2 FNYEAQ. The source material, RNA transcripts, was used to amplify TCR beta CDR3 regions. The HTBI set primed first-round TCR CDR3 RT-PCR. MiXCR, run by TCRdb on the multiplex PCR reads, gives a single entry per CDR3 protein. The table shows about 600,000 distinct CDR3 sequences, with around 15% occurring only once.

This receptor was obtained from a woman aged 50 to 65 with Graves' ophthalmopathy. Sequences were obtained from blood. This chain links TRBV7-6 with TRBJ2-1, with TRBD2 identical over 13 bases. The CDR3 region is CASSYGTSGNNEQFF. CDR3 DNA sequence: TGTGCCAGCAGCTACGGGACTAGCGGGAACAATGAGCAGTTCTTC. The full variable domain, in which reference TRBV7-6 and TRBJ2-1 provide the parts outside the CDR3, is GAGVSQSPRYKVTKRGQDVALRCDPISGHVSLYWYRQALGQGPEFLTYFNYEAQQDKSGLPNDRFSAERPEGSISTLTIQRTEQRDSAMYRCASSYGTSGNNEQFFGPGTRLTVL.